This TCR beta chain was found in a study of beta chain features in type 1 diabetes. Expressed TCRB transcripts were sequenced, since all the RNA that had been isolated was reverse transcribed. The table came from immunoSEQ multiplex PCR; TCRdb's copy has only in-frame clones and leaves some out. The sample consists of some 660,000 clones, about 14% of them appearing once. V lost 4 bases, J lost 2 bases, and 5 bases stayed unmatched. The germline gives CDR1 SGHRS, CDR2 YFSETQ. The CDR3 has 16 amino acids. Study-level findings and limits: Among patients with Type 1 diabetes, TCRB CDR3s were moderately but significantly shorter in every one of the four CD4+ subsets.

Details on this clone: What it binds is unknown.

The sequenced sample was naive CD4+ T cells from blood. V gene TRBV5-1 combines with J gene TRBJ2-3; 12 bases line up with TRBD2. The sequence came from a man aged 18 to 30 with type 1 diabetes. The CDR3, as DNA: TGCGCCAGCAGCCGTGGACTAGCGGGGTCCACAGATACGCAGTATTTT. As protein: CASSRGLAGSTDTQYF.